Presented here are 11 T cell receptor beta chains from one specimen sequenced in a study of OX40 agonist ivuxolimab in advanced cancers. TCRdb's copy holds only in-frame clones and misses some; the assay was immunoSEQ multiplex PCR. The repertoire holds approximately 45,000 clones, roughly 86% seen once, with 7.8% in the top ten. The source material was CD4+ or CD8+ T cells sorted from blood, sampled in a trial of the OX40 agonist ivuxolimab. These receptors were collected from an adult with an advanced solid tumor such as melanoma, head and neck, liver or kidney cancer.

The chain carries TRBV5-1 and TRBJ2-5, with D hard to call. CDR1 and CDR2 from the germline V gene are SGHRS and YFSETQ. Trimming shortened V by 0 bases and J by 1 base, and 7 bases separated the two germline ends. This CDR3 region has 14 residues. Written as DNA, the CDR3 is TGCGCCAGCAGCTTGGTATCCGGCCAAGAGACCCAGTACTTC. Protein sequence: CASSLVSGQETQYF.

This clone was observed a few times. V is TRBV4-3 and J is TRBJ2-7, with a possible D match to TRBD2 (6 bases). This CDR3 comprises 15 residues. V lost 3 bases, J lost 1 base, and 13 bases lay in between. Per germline, CDR1 LGHNA and CDR2 YSLEER. CDR3 amino acids: CASSQSRDLSYEQYF. As DNA, the CDR3 is TGCGCCAGCAGCCAGAGTAGGGACTTATCCTACGAGCAGTACTTC.

This clone was counted between two and nine times. J is TRBJ1-1 and V is TRBV30; the D is unclear. V lost 0 bases to trimming and J lost 12 bases, with 11 bases between them. Germline V CDR1 and CDR2: GTSNPN, SVGIG (reference sequence). The CDR3 consists of 11 residues. Here the CDR3 reads CAWSVVSGTFF. Here the CDR3 DNA reads TGTGCCTGGAGTGTTGTAAGTGGGACTTTCTTT.

This chain links TRBV5-4 with TRBJ2-5; D gene uncertain. Germline CDR1 SGHNT, CDR2 YYREEE (reference sequence). Trimming cost V 0 bases and J 0 bases, with 6 bases left between them. The CDR3 has 14 residues. In nucleotides, the CDR3 is TGTGCCAGCAGCTTGGGGCAGAACCAAGAGACCCAGTACTTC. It specifies CASSLGQNQETQYF.

As DNA, the CDR3 is TGTGCCAGCAAGACGGGACAGGGGATTTCCTACGAGCAGTACTTC. Amino acids: CASKTGQGISYEQYF. The chain has TRBV6-1 and TRBJ2-7, with 10 bases aligning to TRBD1. V shed 7 bases and J 1 base; nucleotides not matched to a gene: 7. Looked up from germline, CDR1 is MNHNS and CDR2 is SASEGT. This CDR3 contains 15 residues.

The V and J genes are TRBV28 and TRBJ1-2, with 7 bases aligning to TRBD1. The CDR3 totals 14 residues. CDR1 and CDR2 from the germline V gene are MDHEN and SYDVKM. The V segment lost 5 bases and the J segment 4 bases; nucleotides outside the gene matches: 7. This CDR3 is CASSALQGTYGYTF. CDR3 DNA: TGTGCCAGCAGTGCCCTACAGGGGACCTATGGCTACACCTTC.

The chain links TRBV6-5 to TRBJ1-2; D gene unclear. Germline assignment: CDR1 MNHEY and CDR2 SVGAGI. The CDR3 loop spans 14 amino acids. Trimming pared 4 bases from V and 0 bases from J, leaving 9 bases between. CDR3 amino acids: CASSSVGTNYGYTF. The CDR3 DNA sequence: TGTGCCAGCAGTTCGGTCGGCACTAACTATGGCTACACCTTC.

The V and J genes are TRBV5-1 and TRBJ2-2; no clear D gene. Trimming cost V 4 bases and J 4 bases, with 14 bases left between them. Germline CDR1 SGHRS, CDR2 YFSETQ. CDR3 length: 15 amino acids. CDR3 DNA: TGCGCCAGCAGCGCCCTCTCAGGCCCCACCGGGGAGCTGTTTTTT. Amino acid sequence: CASSALSGPTGELFF.

This chain links TRBV19 with TRBJ2-1; D might be TRBD2 (6 bases). The CDR3 sequence is 16 residues long. CDR1 LNHDA and CDR2 SQIVND come from the germline V gene (reference sequence). The V end was cut by 5 bases, the J end by 9 bases, with 23 bases between. The CDR3 loop is CASSLRVAVTRGEQFF. CDR3 sequence (DNA): TGTGCCAGTAGTCTCCGTGTAGCGGTTACACGTGGTGAGCAGTTCTTC.

The rearrangement links TRBV11-2 to TRBJ2-7; the D gene is possibly TRBD1 (7 bases). The CDR3 totals 15 residues. Trimming left V 0 bases short and J 5 bases short, with 14 bases between. Germline V lookup: CDR1 SGHAT, CDR2 FQNNGV. CDR3 DNA sequence: TGTGCCAGCAGCTTAGATGGAGGGGGCATCGACGAGCAGTACTTC. Protein sequence: CASSLDGGGIDEQYF.

This clone has just one count. The J gene is TRBJ2-1, the V gene TRBV30, with D perhaps assigned TRBD1 or TRBD2 (7 bases each). CDR1 GTSNPN and CDR2 SVGIG come from the germline V gene (reference sequence). Trimming removed 4 bases at V and 0 bases at J, with 16 bases between. The CDR3 extends over 16 amino acids. CDR3 sequence reads: CAWTREGASSYNEQFF. The CDR3 DNA follows: TGTGCCTGGACAAGGGAGGGGGCAAGCTCCTACAATGAGCAGTTCTTC.